This T cell receptor (beta chain) was profiled in a study of cytomegalovirus exposure and HLA in healthy donors. Study-level background: The early release's HLA-typed donors yielded 80 million to 95 million unique TCRs.

The J segment lost 5 bases and the V segment lost 5 bases, leaving 6 bases of the junction unmatched. The CDR3 length is 13 residues. Germline loops: CDR1 MNHEY, CDR2 SMNVEV (reference sequence). A multiplex PCR was run with 60 Vbeta primers and 13 Jbeta primers. Measured with immunoSEQ multiplex PCR; TCRdb has only the in-frame clones, and not every one. The repertoire includes approximately 70,000 clones, about 73% of them detected once, and 11% sits in the top ten. The chain is built from TRBV27 and TRBJ2-7; 7 bases are a match to TRBD1. The clonotype was recovered from a woman aged 60 to 75 in good health and CMV-seropositive. Material: PBMCs. Here the CDR3 reads CASSIDRAHEQYF. Here the CDR3 DNA reads TGTGCCAGCAGTATAGACAGGGCCCACGAGCAGTACTTC.